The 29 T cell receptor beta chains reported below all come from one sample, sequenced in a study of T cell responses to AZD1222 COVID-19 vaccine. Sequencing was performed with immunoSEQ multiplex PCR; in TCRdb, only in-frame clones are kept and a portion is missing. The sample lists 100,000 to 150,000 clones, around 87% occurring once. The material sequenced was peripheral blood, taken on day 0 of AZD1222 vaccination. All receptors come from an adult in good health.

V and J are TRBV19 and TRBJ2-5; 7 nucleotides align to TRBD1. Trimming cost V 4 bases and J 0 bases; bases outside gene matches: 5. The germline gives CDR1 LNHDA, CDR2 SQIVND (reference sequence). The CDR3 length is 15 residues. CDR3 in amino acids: CASSTWTGYQETQYF. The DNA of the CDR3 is TGTGCCAGTAGTACCTGGACAGGTTACCAAGAGACCCAGTACTTC. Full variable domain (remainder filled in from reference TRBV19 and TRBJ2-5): DGGITQSPKYLFRKEGQNVTLSCEQNLNHDAMYWYRQDPGQGLRLIYYSQIVNDFQKGDIAEGYSVSREKKESFPLTVTSAQKNPTAFYLCASSTWTGYQETQYFGPGTRLLVL.

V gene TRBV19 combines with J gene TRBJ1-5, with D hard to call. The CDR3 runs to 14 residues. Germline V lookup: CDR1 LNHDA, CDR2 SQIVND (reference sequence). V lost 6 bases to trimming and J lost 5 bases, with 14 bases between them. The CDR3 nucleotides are TGTGCCAGTAGGCCGACGGAGGGTTATCAGCCCCAGCATTTT. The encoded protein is CASRPTEGYQPQHF.

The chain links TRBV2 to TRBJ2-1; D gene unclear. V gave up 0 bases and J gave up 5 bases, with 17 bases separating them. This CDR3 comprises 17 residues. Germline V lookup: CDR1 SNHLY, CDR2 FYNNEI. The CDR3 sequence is CASSEALRRPEDNEQFF. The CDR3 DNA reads TGTGCCAGCAGTGAAGCGCTTCGGCGACCCGAGGACAATGAGCAGTTCTTC.

The CDR3 DNA reads as TGTGCCAGCTCACCTCTCCATAGCAATCAGCCCCAGCATTTT. It codes for CASSPLHSNQPQHF. The chain employs TRBV18 and TRBJ1-5; D is ambiguous. Germline CDR1 reads KGHSH; CDR2 reads LQKENI. Trimming took 3 bases from V and 0 from J, leaving 6 bases between them. CDR3 length equals 14 residues.

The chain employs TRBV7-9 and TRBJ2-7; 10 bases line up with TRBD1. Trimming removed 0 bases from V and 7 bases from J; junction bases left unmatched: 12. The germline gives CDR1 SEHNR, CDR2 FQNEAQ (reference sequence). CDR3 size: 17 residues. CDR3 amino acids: CASSLAGAGTGAGEQYF. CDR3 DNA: TGTGCCAGCAGCTTAGCGGGAGCCGGGACAGGGGCGGGGGAGCAGTACTTC.

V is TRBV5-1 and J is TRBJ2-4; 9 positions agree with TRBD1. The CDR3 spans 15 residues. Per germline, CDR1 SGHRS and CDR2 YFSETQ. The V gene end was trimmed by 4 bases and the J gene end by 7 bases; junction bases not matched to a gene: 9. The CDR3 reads CASSPGTGMWNIQYF. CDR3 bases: TGCGCCAGCAGCCCCGGGACAGGGATGTGGAACATTCAGTACTTC.

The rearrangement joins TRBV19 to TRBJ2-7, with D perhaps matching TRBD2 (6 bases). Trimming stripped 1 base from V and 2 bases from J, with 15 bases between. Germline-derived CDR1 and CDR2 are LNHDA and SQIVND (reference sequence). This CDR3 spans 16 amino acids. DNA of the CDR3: TGTGCCAGTAGTATAGGTTCAGGCGGAGGGACCTACGAGCAGTACTTC. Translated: CASSIGSGGGTYEQYF.

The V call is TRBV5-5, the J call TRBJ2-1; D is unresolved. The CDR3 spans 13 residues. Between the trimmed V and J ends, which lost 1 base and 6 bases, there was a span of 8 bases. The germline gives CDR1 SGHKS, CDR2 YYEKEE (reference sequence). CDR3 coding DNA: TGTGCCAGCAGCTTGCCACTGACCAATGAGCAGTTCTTC. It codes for CASSLPLTNEQFF.

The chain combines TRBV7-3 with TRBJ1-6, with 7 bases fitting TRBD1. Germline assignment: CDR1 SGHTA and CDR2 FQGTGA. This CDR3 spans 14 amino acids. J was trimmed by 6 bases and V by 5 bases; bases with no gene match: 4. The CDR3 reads CASSMGQINSPLHF. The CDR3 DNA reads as TGTGCCAGCAGCATGGGACAGATTAATTCACCCCTCCACTTT.

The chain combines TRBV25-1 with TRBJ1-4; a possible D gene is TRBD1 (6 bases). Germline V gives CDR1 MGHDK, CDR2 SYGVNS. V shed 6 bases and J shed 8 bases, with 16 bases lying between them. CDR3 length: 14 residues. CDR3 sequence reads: CASRNRVGDEKLFF. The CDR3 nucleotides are TGTGCCAGCAGGAACAGGGTTGGAGACGAAAAACTGTTTTTT.

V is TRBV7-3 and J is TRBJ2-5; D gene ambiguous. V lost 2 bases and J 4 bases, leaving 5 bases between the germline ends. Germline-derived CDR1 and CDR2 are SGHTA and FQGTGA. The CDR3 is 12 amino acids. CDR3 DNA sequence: TGTGCCAGCAGCTTAGTCGGAGAGACCCAGTACTTC. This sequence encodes CASSLVGETQYF.

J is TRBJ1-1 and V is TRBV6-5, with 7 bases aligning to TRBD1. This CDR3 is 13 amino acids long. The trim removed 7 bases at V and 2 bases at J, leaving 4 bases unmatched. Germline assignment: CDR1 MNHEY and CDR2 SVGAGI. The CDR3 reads CASNGQVNTEAFF. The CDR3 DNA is TGTGCCAGCAATGGACAGGTCAACACTGAAGCTTTCTTT.

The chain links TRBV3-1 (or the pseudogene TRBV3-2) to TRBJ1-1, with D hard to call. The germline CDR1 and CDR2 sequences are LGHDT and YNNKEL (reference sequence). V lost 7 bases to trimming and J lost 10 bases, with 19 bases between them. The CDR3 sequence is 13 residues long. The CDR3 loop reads CASTRIGSEGAFF. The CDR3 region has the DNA TGTGCCAGCACCAGAATCGGATCGGAAGGAGCTTTCTTT.

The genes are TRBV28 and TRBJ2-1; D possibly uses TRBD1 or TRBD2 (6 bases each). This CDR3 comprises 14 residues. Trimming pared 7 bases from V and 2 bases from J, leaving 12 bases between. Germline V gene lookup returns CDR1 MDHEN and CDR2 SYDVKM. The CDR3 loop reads CASTMGGPYNEQFF. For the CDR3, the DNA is TGTGCCAGCACCATGGGGGGCCCCTACAATGAGCAGTTCTTC.

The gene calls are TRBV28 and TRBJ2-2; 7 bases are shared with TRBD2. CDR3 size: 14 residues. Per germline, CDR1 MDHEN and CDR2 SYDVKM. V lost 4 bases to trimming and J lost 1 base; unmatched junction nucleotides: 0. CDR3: CASSSSGNTGELFF. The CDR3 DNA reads TGTGCCAGCAGTTCTAGCGGGAACACCGGGGAGCTGTTTTTT.

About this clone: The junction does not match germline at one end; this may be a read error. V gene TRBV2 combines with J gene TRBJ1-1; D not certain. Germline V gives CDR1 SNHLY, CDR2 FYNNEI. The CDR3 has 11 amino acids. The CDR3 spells CASSEADGLLF. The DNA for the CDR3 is TGTGCCAGCAGTGAAGCGGACGGACTCCTATTT.

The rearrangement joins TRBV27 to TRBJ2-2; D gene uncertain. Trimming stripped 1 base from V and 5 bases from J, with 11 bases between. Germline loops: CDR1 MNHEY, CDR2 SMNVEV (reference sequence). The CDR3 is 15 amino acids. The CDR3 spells CASSLFRPATGELFF. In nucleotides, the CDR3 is TGTGCCAGCAGTTTATTCCGGCCAGCTACCGGGGAGCTGTTTTTT.

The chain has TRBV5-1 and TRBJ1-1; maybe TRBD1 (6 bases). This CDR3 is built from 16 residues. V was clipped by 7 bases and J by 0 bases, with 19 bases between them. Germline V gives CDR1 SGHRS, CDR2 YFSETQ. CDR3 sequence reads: CASDIGAGVMNTEAFF. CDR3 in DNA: TGCGCCAGCGATATAGGGGCAGGGGTGATGAACACTGAAGCTTTCTTT.

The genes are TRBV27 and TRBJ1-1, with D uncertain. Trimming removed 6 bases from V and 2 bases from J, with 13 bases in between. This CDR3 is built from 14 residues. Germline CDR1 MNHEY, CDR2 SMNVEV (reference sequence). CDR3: CASSDRDHNTEAFF. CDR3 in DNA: TGTGCCAGCAGCGACCGGGATCACAACACTGAAGCTTTCTTT.

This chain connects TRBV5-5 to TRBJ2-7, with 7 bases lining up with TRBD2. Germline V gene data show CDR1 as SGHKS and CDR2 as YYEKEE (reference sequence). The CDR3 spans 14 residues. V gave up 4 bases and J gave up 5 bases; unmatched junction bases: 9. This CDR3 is CASSQGLRNNEQYF. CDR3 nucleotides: TGTGCCAGCAGCCAGGGACTACGGAACAACGAGCAGTACTTC.

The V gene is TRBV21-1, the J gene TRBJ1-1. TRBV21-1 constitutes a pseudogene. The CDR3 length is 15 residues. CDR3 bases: TGTGCCAGCAGCAAAGTGGGGCGGGCGGTAGCTGAAGCTTTCTTT. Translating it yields CASSKVGRAVAEAFF.

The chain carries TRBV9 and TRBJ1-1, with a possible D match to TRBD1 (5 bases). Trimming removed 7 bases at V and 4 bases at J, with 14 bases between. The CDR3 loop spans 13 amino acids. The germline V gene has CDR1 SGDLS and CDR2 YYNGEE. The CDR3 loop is CASGAGRGTEAFF. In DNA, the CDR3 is TGTGCCAGCGGGGCAGGGAGGGGCACTGAAGCTTTCTTT.

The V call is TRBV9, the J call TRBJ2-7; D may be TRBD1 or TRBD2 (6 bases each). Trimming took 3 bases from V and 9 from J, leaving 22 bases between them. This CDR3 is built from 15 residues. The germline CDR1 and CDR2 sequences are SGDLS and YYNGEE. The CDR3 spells CASSGPGLRGLRQYF. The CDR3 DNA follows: TGTGCCAGCAGCGGGCCGGGACTCCGGGGGCTCAGGCAGTACTTC.

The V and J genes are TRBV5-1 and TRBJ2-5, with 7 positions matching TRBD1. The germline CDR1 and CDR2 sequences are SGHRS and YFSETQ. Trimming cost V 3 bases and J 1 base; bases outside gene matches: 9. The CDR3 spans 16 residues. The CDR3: CASSSGQTGRQETQYF. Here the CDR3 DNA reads TGCGCCAGCAGCTCGGGACAGACAGGACGCCAAGAGACCCAGTACTTC.

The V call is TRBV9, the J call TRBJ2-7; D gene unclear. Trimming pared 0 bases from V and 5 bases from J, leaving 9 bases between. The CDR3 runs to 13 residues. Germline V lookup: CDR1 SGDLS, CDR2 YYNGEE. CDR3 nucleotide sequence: TGTGCCAGCAGCGTAGCGGGTGAGAACGAGCAGTACTTC. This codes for CASSVAGENEQYF.

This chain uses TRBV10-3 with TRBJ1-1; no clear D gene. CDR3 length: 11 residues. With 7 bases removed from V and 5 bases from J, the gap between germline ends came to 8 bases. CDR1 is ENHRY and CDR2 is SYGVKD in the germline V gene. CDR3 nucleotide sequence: TGTGCCATCAAGTCCCCTACTGAAGCTTTCTTT. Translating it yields CAIKSPTEAFF.

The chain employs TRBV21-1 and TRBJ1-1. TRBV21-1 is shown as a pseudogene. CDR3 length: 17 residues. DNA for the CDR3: TGTGCCAGCAGCAATTGGTTTAGTGGAAAAGCGATGACTGAAGCTTTCTTT. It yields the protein CASSNWFSGKAMTEAFF.

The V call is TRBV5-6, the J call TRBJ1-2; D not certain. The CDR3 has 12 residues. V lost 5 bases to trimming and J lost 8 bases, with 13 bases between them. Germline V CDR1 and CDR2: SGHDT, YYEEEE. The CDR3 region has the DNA TGTGCCAGCAGTACTGCCCCGGGAGGCTACACCTTC. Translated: CASSTAPGGYTF. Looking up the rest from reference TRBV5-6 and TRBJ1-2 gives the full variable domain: DAGVTQSPTHLIKTRGQQVTLRCSPKSGHDTVSWYQQALGQGPQFIFQYYEEEERQRGNFPDRFSGHQFPNYSSELNVNALLLGDSALYLCASSTAPGGYTFGSGTRLTVV.

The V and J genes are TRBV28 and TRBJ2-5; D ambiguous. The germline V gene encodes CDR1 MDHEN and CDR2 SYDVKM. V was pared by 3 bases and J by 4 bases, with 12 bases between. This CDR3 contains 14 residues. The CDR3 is CASSFGIVRETQYF. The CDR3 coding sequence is TGTGCCAGCAGTTTCGGAATAGTCCGAGAGACCCAGTACTTC.